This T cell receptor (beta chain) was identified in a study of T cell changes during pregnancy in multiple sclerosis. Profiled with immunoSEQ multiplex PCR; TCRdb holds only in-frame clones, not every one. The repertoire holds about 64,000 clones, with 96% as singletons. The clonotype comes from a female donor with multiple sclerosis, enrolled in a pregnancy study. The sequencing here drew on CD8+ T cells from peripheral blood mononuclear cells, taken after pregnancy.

CDR3 nucleotides: TGTGCCAGCAGCTTAAGCTTGGACACTAACTACGAGCAGTACTTC. This codes for CASSLSLDTNYEQYF. The chain couples TRBV13 to TRBJ2-7; D may be TRBD1 (5 bases). Trimming pared 2 bases from V and 3 bases from J, leaving 14 bases between. Germline-derived CDR1 and CDR2 are PRHDT and FYEKMQ (reference sequence). The CDR3 loop spans 15 amino acids.